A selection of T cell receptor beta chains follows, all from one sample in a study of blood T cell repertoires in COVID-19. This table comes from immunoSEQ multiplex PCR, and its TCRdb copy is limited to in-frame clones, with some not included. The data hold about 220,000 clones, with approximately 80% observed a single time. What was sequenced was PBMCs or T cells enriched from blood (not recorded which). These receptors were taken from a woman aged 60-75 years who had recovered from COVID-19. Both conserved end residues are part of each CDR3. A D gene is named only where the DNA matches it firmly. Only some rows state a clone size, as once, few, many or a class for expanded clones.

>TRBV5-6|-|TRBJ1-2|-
TGTGCCAGCAGCTTGGTTCGGGACATCTATGGCTACACCTTC
CASSLVRDIYGYTF
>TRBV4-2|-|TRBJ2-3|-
TGTGCCAGCAGCCAAGATACTGCGACAGATACGCAGTATTTT
CASSQDTATDTQYF
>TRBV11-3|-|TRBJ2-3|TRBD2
TGTGCCAGCAGCGTCAAAGGGACTAGCGGGCCAGATACGCAGTATTTT
CASSVKGTSGPDTQYF
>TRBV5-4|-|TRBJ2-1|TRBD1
TGTGCCAGCACCTGGGACAGGATTAACTACAATGAGCAGTTCTTC
CASTWDRINYNEQFF
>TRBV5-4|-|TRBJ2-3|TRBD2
TGTGCCAGCAGCCTCCTAGCGGGGGGGCCGGGAATAGGCACGCAGTATTTT
CASSLLAGGPGIGTQYF
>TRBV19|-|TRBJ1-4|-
TGTGCCAGTACCCCGGCAGCGTGGGGGCAAGATAATGAAAAACTGTTTTTT
CASTPAAWGQDNEKLFF
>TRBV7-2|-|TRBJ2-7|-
TGTGCCAGCAGCTCGGCCCTAGGGGCCACCTACGAGCAGTACTTC
CASSSALGATYEQYF
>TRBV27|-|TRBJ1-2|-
TGTGCCAGCTCTTTAGGCGGGAACTATGGCTACACCTTC
CASSLGGNYGYTF
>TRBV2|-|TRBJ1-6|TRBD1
TGTGCCAGCAGACTAACAGGGGGGTTTAATTCACCCCTCCACTTT
CASRLTGGFNSPLHF
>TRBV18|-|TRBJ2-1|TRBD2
TGTGCCAGCTCACCCCTAGCGGGAGGGAAGAATGAGCAGTTCTTC
CASSPLAGGKNEQFF
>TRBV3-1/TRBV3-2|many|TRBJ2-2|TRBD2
TGTGCCAGCAGCCAGGCCGGACTAGGACGCGGGGAGCTGTTTTTT
CASSQAGLGRGELFF
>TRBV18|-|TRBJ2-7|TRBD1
TGTGCCAGCTCACCACCCGGGACAGGGATTGGGGAGCAGTACTTC
CASSPPGTGIGEQYF
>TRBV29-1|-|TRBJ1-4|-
TGCAGCGGCAGGGGAGAGGGCTTAACTAATGAAAAACTGTTTTTT
CSGRGEGLTNEKLFF
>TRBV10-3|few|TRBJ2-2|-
TGTGCCAATCGGGGAAACACCGGGGAGCTGTTTTTT
CANRGNTGELFF
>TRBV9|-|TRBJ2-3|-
TGTGCCAGCAGCGCCCCTGAACGCCGGACGCAGTATTTT
CASSAPERRTQYF
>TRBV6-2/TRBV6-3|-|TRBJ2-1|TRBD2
TGTGCCAGCAGTTACGGGACTAGCGGGGGGGCCGTCGATGAGCAGTTCTTC
CASSYGTSGGAVDEQFF
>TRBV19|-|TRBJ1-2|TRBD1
TGTGCCAGTAGTATTTCCTCCGGGACAGGGACTAACTATGGCTACACCTTC
CASSISSGTGTNYGYTF
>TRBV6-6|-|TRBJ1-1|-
TGTGCCAGCAGTTCTGGCGGGGGAAGGGGCACTGAAGCTTTCTTT
CASSSGGGRGTEAFF
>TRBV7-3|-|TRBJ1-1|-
TGTGCCAGCAGCTCCAGGGGTTACACTGAAGCTTTCTTT
CASSSRGYTEAFF
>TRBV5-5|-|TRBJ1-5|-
TGTGCCAGCAGCTATCAGGCCAATCAGCCCCAGCATTTT
CASSYQANQPQHF
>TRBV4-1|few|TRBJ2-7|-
TGCGCCAGCAGCCAAGAAACCCACCAGGGCTACGAGCAGTACTTC
CASSQETHQGYEQYF
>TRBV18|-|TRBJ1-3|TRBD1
TGTGCCAGCTCACCCGGGACAGGGAATGCTGGAAACACCATATATTTT
CASSPGTGNAGNTIYF
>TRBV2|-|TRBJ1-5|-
TGTGCCAGCAGTGAATTTGGAAGACTCGGCCAGCATTTT
CASSEFGRLGQHF
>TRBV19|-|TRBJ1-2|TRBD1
TGTGCCAGTACCTCGGGACAGGGGAAAGAATATGGCTACACCTTC
CASTSGQGKEYGYTF